The rows below give T cell receptor beta chains drawn from one sample of a study of persistence of HIV-infected CD4 T cells. Libraries were prepared by immunoSEQ multiplex PCR; TCRdb keeps only in-frame clonotypes and omits some of them. The table shows more than 30,000 clones, with 80% to 90% occurring only once. The antigens these receptors bind are not known. The sequencing used CD4+ T cells sorted from PBMCs after 18-hour stimulation, collected from a patient who received antiretroviral therapy. Receptors were obtained from an adult woman with HIV who was CMV-seropositive. Each CDR3 is given with its conserved first and last residue. A D gene is named only where the DNA matches it firmly. Some rows mark clone size as missing; the rest say once, few, many or name a class of expanded clone.

size,D,V,J,CDR3,DNA
.,.,TRBV7-9,TRBJ1-1,CASSLARAGTGVTEAFF,TGTGCCAGCAGCTTAGCGCGGGCAGGGACGGGTGTTACTGAAGCTTTCTTT
.,.,TRBV2,TRBJ1-2,CASAIVPHGYTF,TGTGCCAGCGCCATTGTCCCGCATGGCTACACCTTC
.,TRBD1,TRBV7-9,TRBJ1-4,CASRSPARTGPNEKLFF,TGTGCCAGCAGATCCCCCGCAAGGACAGGACCTAATGAAAAACTGTTTTTT
.,.,TRBV10-3,TRBJ2-3,CAISSAARTQSTDTQYF,TGTGCCATCAGTTCTGCGGCGCGGACACAGAGCACAGATACGCAGTATTTT
.,.,TRBV6-5,TRBJ1-3,CASSVSSGNTIYF,TGTGCCAGCAGCGTTTCCTCTGGAAACACCATATATTTT
.,TRBD1,TRBV28,TRBJ1-4,CASSLQGQATNEKLFF,TGTGCCAGCAGTTTACAAGGACAGGCAACTAATGAAAAACTGTTTTTT
.,.,TRBV7-2,TRBJ2-7,CASSLAGRGSSYEQYF,TGTGCCAGCAGCTTAGCGGGTCGGGGGAGCTCCTACGAGCAGTACTTC
.,TRBD1,TRBV18,TRBJ1-4,CASSPPALQGEKLFF,TGTGCCAGCTCACCACCTGCCCTACAGGGGGAAAAACTGTTTTTT
.,.,TRBV5-4,TRBJ2-3,CASSLDAGSTDTQYF,TGTGCCAGCAGCTTGGATGCGGGAAGCACAGATACGCAGTATTTT
once,.,TRBV29-1,TRBJ1-2,CSAAGGSRGYTF,TGCAGCGCGGCAGGAGGGAGCAGGGGCTACACCTTC
.,.,TRBV10-3,TRBJ2-5,CAISTGPGETQYF,TGTGCCATCAGTACAGGGCCGGGGGAGACCCAGTACTTC
.,.,TRBV4-1,TRBJ1-3,CASSQEPTYSGNTIYF,TGCGCCAGCAGCCAAGAACCCACCTACTCTGGAAACACCATATATTTT
.,.,TRBV27,TRBJ1-5,CASTPTGQQAQPQHF,TGTGCCAGCACCCCGACCGGACAGCAGGCTCAGCCCCAGCATTTT
.,TRBD1,TRBV9,TRBJ1-1,CASSYTGANTEAFF,TGTGCCAGCAGCTACACAGGGGCGAACACTGAAGCTTTCTTT
.,.,TRBV5-6,TRBJ1-4,CASSSGPQQGNEKLFF,TGTGCCAGCAGCTCTGGGCCCCAACAGGGAAATGAAAAACTGTTTTTT
.,TRBD1,TRBV7-8,TRBJ1-1,CASSLRQGSSTEAFF,TGTGCCAGCAGCTTGAGACAGGGAAGTAGCACTGAAGCTTTCTTT
few,.,TRBV28,TRBJ1-1,CASRTTQITKWSEAFF,TGTGCCAGCAGGACCACGCAAATCACGAAATGGTCTGAAGCTTTCTTT
.,.,TRBV9,TRBJ2-2,CASSHPFGRGGTGELFF,TGTGCCAGCAGCCACCCGTTTGGACGAGGAGGGACCGGGGAGCTGTTTTTT
.,.,TRBV14,TRBJ1-1,CASSQDSSPGRKAFF,TGTGCCAGCAGCCAAGATAGCTCCCCCGGACGAAAAGCTTTCTTT
.,TRBD1,TRBV30,TRBJ2-5,CAIQDQGEETQYF,TGTGCCATACAAGATCAGGGGGAGGAGACCCAGTACTTC